These T cell receptor beta chains were read from a single sample in a study of CD8 T cells in Susac syndrome. TCRdb passed the immunoSEQ multiplex PCR reads through MiXCR, listing each CDR3 protein once. The table includes some 300,000 distinct CDR3 sequences, approximately 91% detected once. Input material: CD8+ T cells from PBMCs. All receptors derive from a human donor with multiple sclerosis. Both conserved end residues are part of each CDR3. D genes are given only for firm matches. A row's size may be missing; if present it is once, few, many or a size class.

d_gene	v_gene	j_gene	abundance	CDR3nt	CDR3aa
-	TRBV2	TRBJ1-2	-	TGTGCCAGCAGTGATTCCAGTGAACAGGGAGTAGCTGAGGGCTACACCTTC	CASSDSSEQGVAEGYTF
-	TRBV2	TRBJ2-7	-	TGTGCCAGCAAACCCGGGACAACCTACGAGCAGTACTTC	CASKPGTTYEQYF
-	TRBV28	TRBJ2-1	-	TGTGCCAGCAGTCCTTACATTGGGGTCACAAGCTCCTACAATGAGCAGTTCTTC	CASSPYIGVTSSYNEQFF
-	TRBV6-2/TRBV6-3	TRBJ1-5	-	TGTGCCACCCAAACATCCGGGACTGTCGCGGGGCCCCAGCATTTT	CATQTSGTVAGPQHF
-	TRBV5-1	TRBJ2-5	once	TGCGCCAGCAGCAACCTGGGTCTCGAGTACCAAGAGACCCAGTACTTC	CASSNLGLEYQETQYF
-	TRBV13	TRBJ1-2	-	TGTGCCAGCAGCATCTGGGGGGATCCAGGAGGCTACACCTTC	CASSIWGDPGGYTF
-	TRBV9	TRBJ2-7	once	TGTGCCAGCAGCGTAGGAGTCGGTACCTACGAGCAGTACTTC	CASSVGVGTYEQYF
-	TRBV4-3	TRBJ2-7	-	TGCGCCAGCAGCCAAGATGGGGACGGGTCCTACGAGCAGTACTTC	CASSQDGDGSYEQYF
-	TRBV29-1	TRBJ1-2	-	TGCAGCGTAGACCGGGGGACTTATGGCTACACCTTC	CSVDRGTYGYTF
-	TRBV4-3	TRBJ2-6	-	TGCGCCAGCAGCCAAGCAAATTCCGAGGCCAACGTCCTGACTTTC	CASSQANSEANVLTF
-	TRBV6-5	TRBJ2-2	-	TGTGCCAGCAGCCTGGACTACCGGGAGCTGTTTTTT	CASSLDYRELFF
-	TRBV30	TRBJ1-2	-	TGTGCCTGGAGTGTAGATAGTGATGGCTACACCTTC	CAWSVDSDGYTF
TRBD1	TRBV9	TRBJ1-2	-	TGTGCCAGCAGCACCGGGACAGATAACTATGGCTACACCTTC	CASSTGTDNYGYTF
TRBD2	TRBV5-6	TRBJ2-3	-	TGTGCCAGCAGCTTGATACGTGATCGGGGGGGAGATACGCAGTATTTT	CASSLIRDRGGDTQYF
TRBD2	TRBV5-5	TRBJ2-1	-	TGTGCCAGCAGCTTTAGCGGGGGGCTCTCAAATGAGCAGTTCTTC	CASSFSGGLSNEQFF
-	TRBV28	TRBJ2-2	-	TGTGCCAGCAGTTCGCCAGGATCGGAGGGTTACACCGGGGAGCTGTTTTTT	CASSSPGSEGYTGELFF
TRBD2	TRBV19	TRBJ2-1	-	TGTGCCAGTAGTATTTGGGTAGCGGGAGGGCCTGGGGCTCGCAATGAGCAGTTCTTC	CASSIWVAGGPGARNEQFF
TRBD1	TRBV27	TRBJ2-1	-	TGTGCCAGCGTGGGACAGGGACCCTACAATGAGCAGTTCTTC	CASVGQGPYNEQFF
TRBD2	TRBV4-3	TRBJ2-7	-	TGCGCCAGCAGCCAAGATCGGGCTAGCGGGAGGACCGACGAGCAGTACTTC	CASSQDRASGRTDEQYF
TRBD2	TRBV20-1	TRBJ2-3	-	TGCAGTGCTAGAGCCAGCGGGAGGGCCCCTAGCACAGATACGCAGTATTTT	CSARASGRAPSTDTQYF
TRBD2	TRBV20-1	TRBJ2-1	once	TGCAGTGCCCCTCCCTATAGCGGGAGCTCCTACAATGAGCAGTTCTTC	CSAPPYSGSSYNEQFF
-	TRBV4-1	TRBJ1-5	-	TGCGCCAGCAGCCAAGAAGAATCCCATGAAGGGAGCAATCAGCCCCAGCATTTT	CASSQEESHEGSNQPQHF
-	TRBV9	TRBJ2-5	-	TGTGCCAGCAGCGTAGGGGGCAACCAAGAGACCCAGTACTTT	CASSVGGNQETQYF
-	TRBV7-9	TRBJ2-5	-	TGTGCCAGCAGCATCCGGGACACCAAAGAGACCCAGTACTTC	CASSIRDTKETQYF
-	TRBV5-4	TRBJ1-4	-	TGTGCCAGCAGCCCCCCGGGAGACGAAAAACTGTTTTTT	CASSPPGDEKLFF
TRBD1	TRBV6-1	TRBJ2-7	-	TGTGCCAGCAGTGAACCTTATAGGGACAGGGCTTCCTACGAGCAGTACTTC	CASSEPYRDRASYEQYF
TRBD1	TRBV24-1	TRBJ2-5	-	TGTGCCACCAGTGAGAGGACAGGGGGGTTAGAGACCCAGTACTTC	CATSERTGGLETQYF
TRBD1	TRBV7-2	TRBJ2-1	once	TGTGCCAGCAGCTTATGGTGGGCCGGGACAGGGCCCGACAGAGAGCAGTTCTTC	CASSLWWAGTGPDREQFF
TRBD2	TRBV5-6	TRBJ2-2	once	TGTGCCAGCAGCTCGGGACTAGCCAGGGGGGAGCTGTTTTTT	CASSSGLARGELFF
-	TRBV2	TRBJ2-7	-	TGTGCCAGCAGCGGGACCGCGGCGGCGCGGGAGCAGTACTTC	CASSGTAAAREQYF
-	TRBV11-2	TRBJ2-7	-	TGTGCCAGCATCCCCGGGGCGGGATTGGGCGAGCAGTACTTC	CASIPGAGLGEQYF
TRBD1	TRBV9	TRBJ2-1	-	TGTGCCAGCAGCGTAGAGGGACAGGGGGCGCCTTACAATGAGCAGTTCTTC	CASSVEGQGAPYNEQFF
-	TRBV7-9	TRBJ1-5	-	TGTGCCAGCAGCCCCTTGTCCCCCTCGCCTCAGCCCCAGCATTTT	CASSPLSPSPQPQHF
TRBD1	TRBV12-3/TRBV12-4	TRBJ1-1	-	TGTGCCAGCAGTTATGGGACAGTCACTGAAGCTTTCTTT	CASSYGTVTEAFF
TRBD1	TRBV28	TRBJ1-2	-	TGTGCCAGCAGCCGGACAGGGGCCAACTATGGCTACACCTTC	CASSRTGANYGYTF
-	TRBV19	TRBJ2-1	-	TGTGCCAGTAGTATATCGTATGAGCAGTTCTTC	CASSISYEQFF
-	TRBV9	TRBJ1-5	-	TGTGCTTCTGGGGCTTTGAATCAGCCCCAGCATTTT	CASGALNQPQHF
-	TRBV5-8	TRBJ2-7	-	TGTGCCAGCAGCTTGGGTCTTGGGACACCTTTCTACGAGCAGTACTTC	CASSLGLGTPFYEQYF
-	TRBV20-1	TRBJ2-7	-	TGCAGTGCTAGGCCTTCGAGTTCCTACGAGCAGTACTTC	CSARPSSSYEQYF
TRBD1	TRBV24-1	TRBJ2-1	-	TGTGCCACCAGTGCAGGGACAGTCTACAATGAGCAGTTCTTC	CATSAGTVYNEQFF
TRBD1	TRBV4-1	TRBJ1-5	-	TGCGCCAGCAGCCAAGAGCTGGGACAGAGCAATCAGCCCCAGCATTTT	CASSQELGQSNQPQHF
TRBD1	TRBV7-9	TRBJ2-1	-	TGTGCCAGCAGCAGGCCGGGACAGGGTTTGTATGAGCAGTTCTTC	CASSRPGQGLYEQFF
-	TRBV6-2/TRBV6-3	TRBJ2-1	-	TGTGCCAGCCGCTATGGGGTCATGAGCTCCTACAATGAGCAGTTCTTC	CASRYGVMSSYNEQFF
-	TRBV6-1	TRBJ2-1	-	TGTGCCAGCAGTGAAGGCCCTGAGGACAATGAGCAGTTCTTC	CASSEGPEDNEQFF
TRBD1	TRBV6-1	TRBJ1-2	few	TGTGCCAGCAGAAAGGGGACAGACGGGGGCTATGGCTACACCTTC	CASRKGTDGGYGYTF
-	TRBV4-3	TRBJ2-7	-	TGCGCCAGCAGCCTAGCGGAGGGGATCGGTGGAAACGAGCAGTACTTC	CASSLAEGIGGNEQYF
TRBD1	TRBV29-1	TRBJ2-1	-	TGCAGCGTAGCCCTGGACAGGCGCGGCTACAATGAGCAGTTCTTC	CSVALDRRGYNEQFF
-	TRBV19	TRBJ1-1	-	TGTGCCAGTAGTGTCGACATGGGGGAACGGACTGAAGCTTTCTTT	CASSVDMGERTEAFF
-	TRBV9	TRBJ2-7	-	TGTGCCAGCAACCCGGCGGGGACAGACTACGAGCAGTACTTC	CASNPAGTDYEQYF
-	TRBV20-1	TRBJ2-7	-	TGCAGTGCTAGAGATGGGGGTAGCGACGAGCAGTACTTC	CSARDGGSDEQYF
-	TRBV20-1	TRBJ2-7	-	TGCAGTGCTACTAGCTTATTCTCCTACGAGCAGTACTTC	CSATSLFSYEQYF
-	TRBV3-1	TRBJ2-1	-	TGTGCCAGTGGGGGAGAGGCCACCTCCCCCCATGAGCAGTTCTTC	CASGGEATSPHEQFF
-	TRBV28	TRBJ1-2	-	TGTGCCAGCAGTCGCCAGGGGATTAATGGCTACACCTTC	CASSRQGINGYTF
TRBD1	TRBV4-2	TRBJ1-2	-	TGTGCCAGCAGCCATCACGGGACAGGGGATCGGTATGTCTACACCTTC	CASSHHGTGDRYVYTF
TRBD1	TRBV11-2	TRBJ1-6	once	TGTGCCAGCAGCTTGGGACAGGGTTTTTCACCCCTCCACTTT	CASSLGQGFSPLHF